This T cell receptor beta chain was documented in a study of cytomegalovirus exposure and HLA in healthy donors (dated by TCRdb to 2016 to 2017). About the investigation overall: According to an earlier analysis of several hundred of the donors, 150 million to 200 million T cells yielded 100 million or so unique TCR beta sequences and more than 250 Gb of sequence data. Along with the roughly 710-subject first cohort, a separate validation cohort of 120 different subjects was used. High-throughput TCR immunosequencing, statistical association of individual TCRs with disease status, and machine learning were combined to predict cytomegalovirus infection status. The genetic ancestry cluster associated with self-reported Caucasian donors included roughly four fifths of the 300 to 450 genotyped donors. Around 320 gigabases of sequencing data and approximately 93 million unique TCR sequences were included in an early release covering over 600 HLA-typed donors. Roughly 5 DR-DQ haplotypes were handled as single units for association and clustering, since linkage in the cohort was strong. Rather than using new phenotypic data, the later analysis identified candidate immune exposures from TCR beta sequences and from how often those sequences occurred across donors. All discovery cohort repertoires had been generated using a single sequencing platform. Across about 370 genotyped donors of the cohort, an average of roughly 250,000 unique TCR beta nucleotide sequences per donor were sequenced, and roughly a sixth of those sequences were non-productive. To study patterns of TCR occurrence, a later analysis re-analyzed previously published TCR beta repertoires from 550 to 800 donors and added high-resolution HLA genotyping. A later genetic analysis used genome-wide SNP genotypes for about 65% of the roughly 700 donors, treating that subset as a discovery cohort. Typing coverage differed by locus: A, B, C, DRB1 and DQB1 were typed in about 620-630 donors, DQA1 in 522, DPA1 in 600 to 610, and DPB1 in roughly 470. Alongside the repertoire data, information on donor age, sex, ethnicity and CMV serostatus was compiled. Using immunosequencing, the study profiled T cell repertoires from 550 to 750 subjects and related those repertoires to cytomegalovirus serostatus. In an earlier analysis of 500 to 650 of the donors, high-throughput TCR beta sequencing was used to judge whether each TCR beta V gene segment behaved as functional or pseudogenic. The study was designed to test whether signatures of past pathogen exposure could be identified by cataloging public T cell receptors. HLA typing included class I and class II loci at four-digit resolution.

Regarding this clone: It has no known antigen specificity. One base away there is no much larger clone; base qualities are not given.

Results and caveats for the whole study, not just this receptor: When HLA alleles, especially DR and DQ, strongly co-occurred, TCR associations were difficult to assign to individual alleles. The classifier was reported to diagnose cytomegalovirus status with high specificity and sensitivity in both the original cohort and the validation cohort. V-gene and J-gene trimming of TCR beta chains was associated with a missense DCLRE1C variant in a later genetic analysis, and the association was replicated in an independent cohort. According to a later genetic analysis, donors in an Asian-associated ancestry cluster had fewer N-insertions in productive TCRs than the roughly 700-donor mean. Seventeen rarely observed V segments, including chromosome 9 orphons, were excluded from the earlier analysis of approximately 500 of the donors because counts were too low. A later analysis found that HLA-associated TCR beta chains were more clonally expanded and had lower generation probabilities than equally common non-associated chains. Immune exposure information for the cohort was limited to CMV serostatus. Across donors, most TCR sequences were observed very rarely, whereas some public TCRs were present in many individuals. According to the authors, the approach could potentially be generalized to other disease states and immunological phenotypes. In a later analysis, most CMV-associated TCR beta chains were found to appear HLA-restricted, with HLA associations seemingly driven largely by CMV exposure. In an earlier analysis of approximately 590 of the donors, most TCR beta V segments were observed in productive rearrangements about 87% or about 30% of the time, broadly matching IMGT annotations. A further reported finding was that TCR beta sequences accurately predicted the HLA-A and HLA-B alleles for most subjects in the first cohort. In vitro tests confirmed that a few of the cytomegalovirus-associated TCR beta chains recognize cytomegalovirus antigens. A later analysis associated roughly 17,000 TCR beta sequences with specific HLA alleles at a false discovery rate of 0.05. Several of the top co-occurrence clusters appeared to be linked to parvovirus B19, influenza, CMV and Epstein-Barr virus, according to a later analysis. Only TCR beta chains were sequenced in this cohort, and the absence of alpha or paired-chain data limited detectable features. The 87-base-pair reads could not distinguish some IMGT-functional V segments, including TRBV6-2 and TRBV6-3, so those segments were excluded. Correlated functional status among segregating V segments might be attributable to linkage disequilibrium, but an unknown experimental factor could not be ruled out. The sequencing pipeline was judged likely to have produced a cluster of highly shared sequence variants as a technical artifact. HLA typing was unavailable for some donors at each locus, so association tests used only the typed subset. A later analysis found that TCR association rates varied across HLA loci, with DRB1 alleles showing the most associated TCRs and HLA-C alleles the fewest. Presence/absence analyses assumed roughly uniform sequencing depth across donors, an assumption that may not hold. The study listed 164 TCR beta chains as associated with cytomegalovirus.

Libraries were constructed by the immunoSEQ multiplex PCR assay. A mixture of 60 forward primers for TCR Vbeta segments and 13 reverse primers for TCR Jbeta segments was used in the multiplex PCR. A multiplex PCR assay on genomic DNA amplified the CDR3 region of rearranged TCR beta genes. Amplified TCR beta libraries were sequenced as 87-base-pair reads on the Illumina HiSeq System. Per the original workflow: Across the 700 or so repertoires, a later analysis counted roughly 77 million unique TCR beta chains, 9 million to 14 million of which were shared by at least two donors. A nearest-neighbor algorithm error-corrected the raw reads and collapsed the reads into unique sequences, merging closely related sequences to remove PCR and sequencing errors. To assign V, D and J gene segments, CDR3 sequences were aligned to IMGT reference sequences. For a sequence to be retained, a match of at least six nucleotides to both a V gene segment and a J gene segment was required. Rearrangements were called productive when the CDR3 lacked stop codons and stayed in frame with V and J; all others were non-productive. CDR3 was defined according to IMGT convention as the region running from the second conserved V-encoded cysteine to the conserved J-encoded phenylalanine. The earlier analysis of roughly 590 of the donors excluded any sequence lacking an unambiguous match to a single V gene segment. An earlier analysis of a few hundred of the donors called V segments functional above 56.7% productive rearrangements and segregating when the between-donor standard deviation exceeded 5%. To diagnose cytomegalovirus status from the catalog of TCR beta chain sequences, a statistical classification framework was built. V and J gene assignment, in a later analysis, came from comparing TCR nucleotide sequences with IMGT/GENE-DB human TR gene sequences. Using the TCRdist pipeline, a later analysis assigned CDR3 sequences along with most-parsimonious VDJ recombination scenarios. In a later analysis, every TCR beta chain was defined by the combination of its CDR3 amino acid sequence and its V-gene family, and reads without a unique V-gene family were dropped. To address suspected cross-contamination and a sequencing artifact, a later analysis removed a few hundred highly shared, low-generation-probability nucleotide sequences. In a later analysis, a clonal expansion index for each public chain was calculated from normalized within-repertoire ranks of inferred template counts. In a later analysis, generation probabilities were computed using a VDJ recombination model fitted to out-of-frame rearrangements, and the results were checked against IGoR. Hypergeometric tests were used in a later analysis to score TCR-TCR, TCR-HLA and TCR-CMV co-occurrence, with a repertoire-size bias correction applied to the TCR pairs. A later analysis estimated false discovery rates by permuting HLA or CMV assignments 20 times. In a later analysis, co-occurring TCRs were grouped using DBSCAN, and TCRdist sequence similarity was added for clustering within HLA-allele-positive subsets. Repertoires with fewer than 30,000 or more than 120,000 public chains were left out of co-occurrence clustering, as were five repertoires with anomalous nucleotide sharing. The source is immuneACCESS, and TCRdb retained only in-frame sequences with V and J called. Part of the clones is not carried over; for the studies checked, unresolved V genes explain less than half of this, and the remainder is unexplained. V, J and clone size were drawn from that table, and D and trimming were deduced from the DNA. For this sample the table gives 100,000 to 150,000 clones, of which 73% were detected only once. Of the sample, approximately 4.1% falls within the top ten clones.

Via the germline V gene (reference sequence), CDR1 is SGHAT and CDR2 FQDESV. There are 17 amino acids in the CDR3, from cysteine to phenylalanine inclusive. Only the CDR3 DNA is retained, 51 bases long and in frame from the first base. Germline trimming amounts to 1 base on V and 2 bases on J, with 8 as the count of junction bases outside the gene matches. The cohort consisted of 600 to 750 healthy bone marrow donors. Cohort members were all nominally healthy when sampled, although unrecorded immune exposures were likely present. The donor was CMV seronegative and belonged to the group of 350 to 400 seronegative cohort members. A peripheral blood sample was provided by each donor, and peripheral blood mononuclear cells were used for TCR beta sequencing. The Qiagen DNeasy Blood Extraction Kit was used to extract genomic DNA from the blood cell samples.

This clonotype originated in a woman aged 40 to 50 in good health and CMV-seronegative. The material sequenced was PBMCs. The chain was built from TRBV11-1 and TRBJ2-5; 9 bases in the junction line up with TRBD2. The nucleotide sequence reads TGTGCCAGCAGCTTAGGGGTGACTAGCGGATTTCAAGAGACCCAGTACTTC. This translates into CASSLGVTSGFQETQYF.